The 21 T cell receptor beta chains in this list originate from one sample, sequenced in a study of blood T cell repertoires in COVID-19. The table came from immunoSEQ multiplex PCR; TCRdb's copy has only in-frame clones and leaves some out. The sample has just over 150,000 clones; approximately 92% are singletons. The sequencing input was peripheral blood. The receptors were gathered from a woman between 45 and 65 years old with acute or convalescent COVID-19.

V usage is TRBV3-1 (or the pseudogene TRBV3-2) and J usage is TRBJ2-7; D might be TRBD1 (5 bases). From germline, CDR1 is LGHDT and CDR2 YNNKEL (reference sequence). This CDR3 region has 15 residues. Trimming removed 0 bases from V and 3 bases from J, with 12 bases in between. DNA for the CDR3: TGTGCCAGCAGCCAAGAGACAGACAATATCTACGAGCAGTACTTC. Its translation: CASSQETDNIYEQYF.

This sequence joins TRBV15 and TRBJ1-5; the D is unclear. V was trimmed by 3 bases and J by 6 bases, leaving 15 bases between them. Germline lookup yields CDR1 LNHNV and CDR2 YYDKDF (reference sequence). The CDR3 covers 15 residues. The CDR3 nucleotides read TGTGCCACCAGCAGGGAACGAGGGAATAGTCAGCCCCAGCATTTT. Protein product: CATSRERGNSQPQHF.

The V and J genes are TRBV20-1 and TRBJ2-1, with a weak D call TRBD2 (6 bases). Trimming shortened V by 6 bases and J by 10 bases, and 13 bases separated the two germline ends. The CDR3 length is 11 residues. Germline lookup yields CDR1 DFQATT and CDR2 SNEGSKA (reference sequence). CDR3 residues: CSAGRGWEQFF. CDR3 DNA: TGCAGTGCCGGCCGGGGGTGGGAGCAGTTCTTC.

Here the CDR3 DNA reads TGTGCCAGCAGCTCGGGACTAGCGGGAAGCGTGGGTAGGACCTACAATGAGCAGTTCTTC. Translating it yields CASSSGLAGSVGRTYNEQFF. This rearrangement joins TRBV7-8 to TRBJ2-1, with 13 bases lining up with TRBD2. CDR1 is SGHVS and CDR2 is FQNEAQ in the germline V gene. CDR3 length: 20 residues. Trimming at V came to 4 bases and at J to 2 bases, leaving 14 bases not matched to a gene. Supplemented by reference TRBV7-8 and TRBJ2-1, the full variable domain reads GAGVSQSPRYKVAKRGQDVALRCDPISGHVSLFWYQQALGQGPEFLTYFQNEAQLDKSGLPSDRFFAERPEGSVSTLKIQRTQQEDSAVYLCASSSGLAGSVGRTYNEQFFGPGTRLTVL.

The V and J genes are TRBV2 and TRBJ2-3, with TRBD2 matching 15 bases. Germline V gene data show CDR1 as SNHLY and CDR2 as FYNNEI. The CDR3 is made up of 18 amino acids. V lost 4 bases and J lost 0; bases outside the gene matches: 5. The CDR3 spells CASSGTSGGALSTDTQYF. The CDR3 DNA is TGTGCCAGCAGTGGGACTAGCGGGGGGGCCCTTAGCACAGATACGCAGTATTTT.

This clone came up a few times. The chain employs TRBV3-1 (or the pseudogene TRBV3-2) and TRBJ1-1; the D gene is possibly TRBD1 (5 bases). V was trimmed by 7 bases and J by 5 bases, leaving 20 bases between them. The CDR3 is made up of 15 amino acids. The germline CDR1 and CDR2 sequences are LGHDT and YNNKEL (reference sequence). The CDR3 spells CASTPNRQGITEAFF. In DNA form, the CDR3 reads TGTGCCAGCACCCCAAATCGGCAGGGAATAACTGAAGCTTTCTTT.

The chain employs TRBV28 and TRBJ2-7; 8 bases are a match to TRBD2. Germline-derived CDR1 and CDR2 are MDHEN and SYDVKM. There are 13 residues in the CDR3. V was pared by 8 bases and J by 7 bases, with 10 bases of the junction left unmatched. CDR3 amino acids: CASSPGGPGEQYF. For the CDR3, the DNA is TGTGCCAGCTCGCCGGGAGGGCCAGGTGAGCAGTACTTC.

The V and J genes are TRBV5-4 and TRBJ1-2; D possibly corresponds to TRBD1 (5 bases). This CDR3 is 14 amino acids long. Between the trimmed V and J ends, which lost 4 bases and 6 bases, there was a span of 16 bases. Germline lookup yields CDR1 SGHNT and CDR2 YYREEE (reference sequence). Written as DNA, the CDR3 is TGTGCCAGCAGCCCTGGGGACTTCGTCGATGGCTACACCTTC. Translation: CASSPGDFVDGYTF.

This clone occurred once. The J gene is TRBJ2-7, the V gene TRBV5-1, with 10 bases fitting TRBD2. The V gene's germline CDR1 is SGHRS and CDR2 YFSETQ. This CDR3 has 15 amino acids. Trimming removed 0 bases from V and 3 bases from J; junction bases left unmatched: 3. CDR3 region: CASSLGAGGLYEQYF. In DNA form, the CDR3 reads TGCGCCAGCAGCTTGGGAGCGGGGGGGCTCTACGAGCAGTACTTC.

Only a few counts were recorded for this clone. The chain combines TRBV3-1 (or the pseudogene TRBV3-2) with TRBJ2-2; unclear D gene. CDR1 and CDR2 (germline): LGHDT, YNNKEL (reference sequence). The length of the CDR3 is 11 residues. V was clipped by 1 base and J by 8 bases, with 2 bases between them. This chain's CDR3 is CASSQAGELFF. For the CDR3, the DNA is TGTGCCAGCAGCCAAGCGGGGGAGCTGTTTTTT.

This sequence joins TRBV6-5 and TRBJ2-1, with 13 nucleotides matching TRBD2. Germline V gene data show CDR1 as MNHEY and CDR2 as SVGAGI. The CDR3 spans 14 residues. V trimming: 6 bases; J trimming: 9 bases; junction bases outside the gene matches: 5. The CDR3 sequence is CASSQGLAGIEQFF. CDR3 DNA sequence: TGTGCCAGCAGCCAGGGACTAGCGGGAATTGAGCAGTTCTTC.

The chain uses TRBV4-1 and TRBJ2-1; the D is unclear. The CDR3 is made up of 11 amino acids. Per germline, CDR1 MGHRA and CDR2 YSYEKL. Trimming left V 4 bases short and J 10 bases short, with 8 bases between. The CDR3 DNA reads as TGCGCCAGCAGCCTTTCAGGAGAGCAGTTCTTC. It codes for CASSLSGEQFF.

V is TRBV13 and J is TRBJ1-4, with 7 bases that match TRBD1. Germline V CDR1 and CDR2: PRHDT, FYEKMQ (reference sequence). The CDR3 covers 16 residues. V trimming: 2 bases; J trimming: 5 bases; junction bases outside the gene matches: 8. The CDR3 sequence: CASSLKVTGINEKLFF. The CDR3 nucleotides read TGTGCCAGCAGCTTAAAGGTGACAGGGATAAATGAAAAACTGTTTTTT. Using reference TRBV13 and TRBJ1-4 for the parts outside the CDR3, the full variable domain is AAGVIQSPRHLIKEKRETATLKCYPIPRHDTVYWYQQGPGQDPQFLISFYEKMQSDKGSIPDRFSAQQFSDYHSELNMSSLELGDSALYFCASSLKVTGINEKLFFGSGTQLSVL.

The V and J genes are TRBV19 and TRBJ1-5; D gene unclear. V was shortened by 2 bases and J by 3 bases, with 11 bases between the two germline ends. This CDR3 comprises 15 residues. Looked up from germline, CDR1 is LNHDA and CDR2 is SQIVND (reference sequence). CDR3 sequence reads: CASSIWSGFNQPQHF. The CDR3, as DNA: TGTGCCAGTAGTATATGGTCAGGCTTCAATCAGCCCCAGCATTTT.

V gene TRBV7-2 combines with J gene TRBJ1-2; D is unclear. V dropped 4 bases and J dropped 8 bases, with 23 bases sitting between them. The CDR3 runs 16 residues. Germline V lookup: CDR1 SGHTA, CDR2 FQGNSA. CDR3 bases: TGTGCCAGCAGCTCGAATGGAGGATTTGGTGGCAGGGGCTACACCTTC. Protein product: CASSSNGGFGGRGYTF.

The chain joins TRBV30 to TRBJ2-6; 8 bases agree with TRBD1. The length of the CDR3 is 20 residues. The junction had 15 bases not matched to a gene; V was cut back by 2 bases and J by 0 bases. Germline V gene lookup returns CDR1 GTSNPN and CDR2 SVGIG (reference sequence). DNA for the CDR3: TGTGCCTGGAGTCGCTTATGGACAGGGAGCAAAAGCTCTGGGGCCAACGTCCTGACTTTC. Translating gives CAWSRLWTGSKSSGANVLTF.

In this sample, this clone turned up once. The chain recombines TRBV5-4 with TRBJ2-5, with 9 bases identical to TRBD1. V gave up 5 bases and J gave up 5 bases; unmatched junction bases: 10. The CDR3 runs 15 residues. Germline CDR1 reads SGHNT; CDR2 reads YYREEE (reference sequence). The CDR3 loop reads CASSPGGQGTETQYF. For the CDR3, the DNA is TGTGCCAGCAGTCCGGGGGGACAGGGAACGGAGACCCAGTACTTC.

The J gene is TRBJ2-7, the V gene TRBV7-2; D remains unclear. The CDR3 extends over 14 amino acids. CDR1 and CDR2 (germline): SGHTA, FQGNSA. Trimming left V 6 bases short and J 5 bases short, with 17 bases between. The CDR3 region has the DNA TGTGCCAGCAGTCCTGAGATTTTAAGCCACGAGCAGTACTTC. This gives the protein CASSPEILSHEQYF. The full variable domain, with the rest looked up from reference TRBV7-2 and TRBJ2-7, is GAGVSQSPSNKVTEKGKDVELRCDPISGHTALYWYRQSLGQGLEFLIYFQGNSAPDKSGLPSDRFSAERTGGSVSTLTIQRTQQEDSAVYLCASSPEILSHEQYFGPGTRLTVT.

The V call is TRBV10-3, the J call TRBJ1-5; TRBD1 matches 7 bases. Germline CDR1 and CDR2: ENHRY and SYGVKD. This CDR3 comprises 15 residues. Unmatched junction bases numbered 8, after V lost 6 bases and J lost 3 bases. CDR3 protein: CAISLGQETNQPQHF. The CDR3, as DNA: TGTGCCATCAGCCTTGGACAGGAGACCAATCAGCCCCAGCATTTT.

The gene calls are TRBV28 and TRBJ2-7; 11 bases are a match to TRBD1. This CDR3 is built from 15 residues. Unmatched junction bases numbered 8, after V lost 5 bases and J lost 5 bases. The germline CDR1 and CDR2 sequences are MDHEN and SYDVKM. The CDR3 spells CASSPLGTGGHEQYF. The CDR3 region has the DNA TGTGCCAGCAGTCCCCTAGGGACAGGGGGACACGAGCAGTACTTC.

The rearrangement links TRBV12-3 or TRBV12-4 to TRBJ1-2; D possibly corresponds to TRBD1 (5 bases). The ends were cut back, 1 base at V and 8 bases at J, with 11 bases in the middle. The CDR3 totals 13 residues. In DNA form, the CDR3 reads TGTGCCAGCAGTTTAGAGAGCTCAGGGGGCTACACCTTC. Its translation: CASSLESSGGYTF.